This TCR beta chain derives from a study of T cell repertoires in ileal Crohn's disease. About the study: Operated complications were stricturing disease (roughly 61%) and penetrating disease (about 39%).

The protocol was immunoSEQ multiplex PCR, while the TCRdb copy is restricted to in-frame clones and leaves out a portion. This table has more than 12,000 clones, around 80% appearing once. The CDR3 has 16 amino acids. The ends were cut back, 2 bases at V and 1 base at J, with 12 bases in the middle. From germline, CDR1 is LNHDA and CDR2 SQIVND (reference sequence). Regarding the study as a whole: Every patient over 26.8% clonality showed endoscopic recurrence. Compared with CD4 T cells, sorted CD8 cells carried more expanded clones. Compared with non-smokers, active smokers at surgery showed more clonal expansions.

This clone showed up just once. Its target is not known. This receptor was obtained from an adult with Crohn's disease. This chain connects TRBV19 to TRBJ1-5; a weak D match, TRBD1 (5 bases). Sample: ileal tissue. The CDR3 loop reads CASSIFYRPSNQPQHF. The CDR3 DNA is TGTGCCAGTAGTATATTTTACAGGCCGAGCAATCAGCCCCAGCATTTT.